This T cell receptor beta chain is drawn from a study of blood T cell repertoires in COVID-19 (dated by TCRdb to the early 2020s). Some background on the complete study: Collaborator samples came from the United States, Italy and Spain and covered acute and convalescent phases of COVID-19. The material from the prospective study consisted of cDNA or gDNA derived from T cells, B-cell-depleted T cells, or PBMCs. Subjects who had been exposed to COVID-19, were actively infected with it, or had recovered from it provided the deeply sampled blood TCRbeta repertoires that made up the dataset. The repertoires were made available in a free public database intended to serve as a resource for research on the immune response to SARS-CoV-2. Samples were obtained from the ongoing ImmuneRACE study (first 160 participants) and from 1,000 to 1,500 subjects provided by 6 global collaborators. A de-identified subject ID, COVID-19 status, age in years and sex were almost always included in the sample metadata. Where HLA class I and class II types were available, the types were taken from metadata supplied by the sample provider, not from assay-based typing. Overall study outcomes, separate from this receptor: The amount of clinical and demographic metadata varied by source and participant and was provided uncurated.

TCRbeta CDR3 regions were amplified from genomic DNA by means of the immunoSEQ Assay, a bias-controlled multiplex PCR. The original methods were these. The number of nucleated cells in each sample was estimated by amplification of reference gene primers within the assay. Sequence reads were collapsed and filtered to measure the absolute abundance of every unique TCRbeta CDR3 rearrangement. For each sample, productive Simpson clonality was calculated as the square root of Simpson's diversity index across productive rearrangements. TCRdb provides this immuneACCESS table in a form limited to in-frame rearrangements. Some clones are lacking; in checked studies, under half of them reflect an unresolved V gene, and why the rest are absent is not known. Clonal size and the V and J genes are those of that table, whereas D and trimming came from the DNA. Here the sample has fewer than 350,000 clones; about 86% occur a single time. 12% of the sample belongs to the ten largest clones.

One collaborating source in Seattle enrolled patients during active infection and followed them longitudinally through the course of disease. Each collaborating institution followed its own protocols to collect whole blood in K2EDTA tubes. For TCRbeta analysis, collaborators shipped samples in one of three forms: frozen whole blood, isolated PBMCs, or DNA extracted from either of those sample types. The CDR3 runs 14 residues from the cysteine to the phenylalanine. Only the CDR3 DNA is retained, 42 bases long and in frame from the first base. Trimming costs V 4 bases and J 9 bases, and their ends lie 18 bases apart. CDR1 and CDR2 are read off the germline V gene as MDHEN and SYDVKM. As concerns this clone: Its cognate antigen has yet to be identified. No base quality information exists; no much larger clone differs at one position.

The V and J segments used are TRBV28 and TRBJ2-5, and TRBD1 may be the D gene, going by 6 matching bases. The sequence derives from a woman aged 25 to 39 with COVID-19, enrolled during active disease. The sample consisted of peripheral blood. DNA sequence: TGTGCCAGCAGTTCGACAGGTCCGGGACGGGCCCAGTACTTC. This yields the protein CASSSTGPGRAQYF.